This T cell receptor (beta chain) was identified in a study of cytomegalovirus exposure and HLA in healthy donors (dated by TCRdb to about 2017). In terms of the full investigation: An earlier analysis of some 500 of the donors reported 250 to 300 Gb of sequence data and 117 million unique TCR beta sequences from about 180 million T cells. To decide whether each TCR beta V gene segment behaved as functional or pseudogenic, an earlier analysis of over 500 of the donors relied on high-throughput TCR beta sequencing. Donor age, sex, ethnicity and CMV serostatus were compiled alongside the repertoire data. Of the roughly 400 genotyped donors, roughly 80% fell in the genetic ancestry cluster associated with self-reported Caucasian donors. In a later analysis, previously published TCR beta repertoires from several hundred donors were re-analyzed and high-resolution HLA genotyping was added so that TCR occurrence patterns could be studied. Rather than using new phenotypic data, the later analysis identified candidate immune exposures from TCR beta sequences and from how often those sequences occurred across donors. Besides the first cohort of some 670 subjects, a separate validation cohort made up of 95 to 150 different subjects was used. The study aimed to test whether signatures of past pathogen exposure could be identified by cataloging public T cell receptors. All discovery cohort repertoires had been generated using a single sequencing platform. The study combined high-throughput TCR immunosequencing, statistical association of individual TCRs with disease status, and machine learning to predict cytomegalovirus infection status. A handful of DR-DQ haplotypes were treated as single units for association and clustering because of strong linkage in the cohort. Roughly 300 gigabases of sequencing data and tens of millions of unique TCR sequences were included in an early release covering about 620 HLA-typed donors. Both class I and class II loci were covered by HLA typing, at four-digit resolution. A later genetic analysis took genome-wide SNP genotypes for about 55% of the roughly 700 donors and used that subset as a discovery cohort. Typing coverage varied by locus: roughly 620-630 donors for A, B, C, DRB1 and DQB1; approximately 520 for DQA1; nearly 610 for DPA1; roughly 470 for DPB1. The study used immunosequencing to profile the T cell repertoires of approximately 640 subjects and linked those repertoires to cytomegalovirus serostatus. Among 300 to 500 genotyped donors of the cohort, an average of about 220,000 unique TCR beta nucleotide sequences was sequenced per donor, of which about 18% were non-productive. The paper as a whole reports these results and caveats: Broadly in line with IMGT annotations, most TCR beta V segments showed up in productive rearrangements about 87% or about 30% of the time in an earlier analysis of 587 of the donors. A later analysis found that HLA-associated TCR beta chains were more clonally expanded and had lower generation probabilities than equally common non-associated chains. A later analysis associated 16,951 TCR beta sequences with specific HLA alleles at a false discovery rate of 0.05. V-gene and J-gene trimming of TCR beta chains was associated with a missense DCLRE1C variant in a later genetic analysis, and the association was replicated in an independent cohort. The only immune exposure information available for the cohort was CMV serostatus. The presence/absence analyses assumed that sequencing depth was roughly uniform across donors, and that assumption may not be true. Because counts were too low, seventeen rarely observed V segments, including chromosome 9 orphons, were excluded from the earlier analysis of around 590 of the donors. In a later analysis, the rate of TCR association differed among HLA loci, with DRB1 alleles having the most associated TCRs and HLA-C alleles having the fewest. In this cohort, only TCR beta chains were sequenced, and detectable features were limited by the absence of alpha or paired-chain data. The study listed 150 to 200 TCR beta chains as associated with cytomegalovirus. Most CMV-associated TCR beta chains appeared to be HLA-restricted in a later analysis, and the HLA associations seemed to be driven largely by CMV exposure. Strong co-occurrence of HLA alleles, especially DR and DQ, made assigning TCR associations to individual alleles difficult. In a later analysis, several top co-occurrence clusters were reported to appear linked to parvovirus B19, influenza, CMV and Epstein-Barr virus. Linkage disequilibrium might explain the correlated functional status among segregating V segments, but an unknown experimental factor could not be excluded. A later genetic analysis reported fewer N-insertions in productive TCRs among donors in an Asian-associated ancestry cluster than the approximately 670-donor mean. The sequencing pipeline was judged likely to have produced a cluster of highly shared sequence variants as a technical artifact. Cytomegalovirus status was reported to be diagnosed by the classifier with high specificity and sensitivity in both the original and validation cohorts. Some IMGT-functional V segments, including TRBV6-2 and TRBV6-3, could not be told apart with the 87-base-pair reads, so those segments were excluded. Because HLA typing was unavailable for some donors at each locus, only the typed subset was used in association tests. In vitro tests confirmed that a few of the cytomegalovirus-associated TCR beta chains recognize cytomegalovirus antigens. The authors suggested that the approach could potentially be extended to other disease states and immunological phenotypes. A further reported finding was that TCR beta sequences accurately predicted the HLA-A and HLA-B alleles for most subjects in the first cohort. Across donors, most TCR sequences were observed very rarely, whereas some public TCRs were present in many individuals.

Receptor amplification or capture employed the immunoSEQ multiplex PCR assay. The multiplex PCR relied on a mix of 60 forward primers for TCR Vbeta segments and 13 reverse primers for TCR Jbeta segments. The CDR3 region of rearranged TCR beta genes was amplified from genomic DNA by a multiplex PCR assay. The amplified TCR beta libraries were sequenced on the Illumina HiSeq System as 87-base-pair reads. On the study's bioinformatics: In a later analysis, tens of millions of unique TCR beta chains were counted across the 650 to 700 repertoires, and approximately 11 million of these chains were shared by at least two donors. Raw reads were error-corrected and collapsed into unique sequences by a nearest-neighbor algorithm in which closely related sequences were merged to remove PCR and sequencing errors. To assign V, D and J gene segments, CDR3 sequences were aligned to IMGT reference sequences. For a sequence to be retained, a match of at least six nucleotides was required to both a V gene segment and a J gene segment. Rearrangements were called productive when the CDR3 lacked stop codons and stayed in frame with V and J; all others were non-productive. Following IMGT convention, CDR3 was defined as the stretch from the second conserved V-encoded cysteine up to the conserved J-encoded phenylalanine. In an earlier analysis of more than 550 of the donors, sequences lacking an unambiguous match to a single V gene segment were excluded. In an earlier analysis of 587 of the donors, a V segment was called functional when productive rearrangements were above 56.7%, and segregating when the standard deviation between donors exceeded 5%. A statistical classification framework was developed to diagnose cytomegalovirus status using the catalog of TCR beta chain sequences. In a later analysis, TCR nucleotide sequences were compared against IMGT/GENE-DB human TR gene sequences so that V and J genes could be assigned. Using the TCRdist pipeline, a later analysis assigned CDR3 sequences along with most-parsimonious VDJ recombination scenarios. In a later analysis, each TCR beta chain was defined by its CDR3 amino acid sequence together with its V-gene family, and reads lacking a unique V-gene family were excluded. As a way to deal with suspected cross-contamination and a sequencing artifact, a later analysis dropped approximately 590 nucleotide sequences that were highly shared and had low generation probability. A later analysis calculated a clonal expansion index for each public chain from normalized within-repertoire ranks of inferred template counts. In a later analysis, generation probabilities were computed with a VDJ recombination model fitted to out-of-frame rearrangements, and the resulting probabilities were checked against IGoR. In a later analysis, hypergeometric tests were used to score TCR-TCR, TCR-HLA and TCR-CMV co-occurrence, with a repertoire-size bias correction applied to TCR pairs. To estimate false discovery rates, a later analysis permuted the HLA or CMV assignments 20 times. A later analysis grouped co-occurring TCRs with DBSCAN, adding TCRdist sequence similarity when clustering within HLA-allele-positive subsets. Repertoires with fewer than 30,000 or more than 120,000 public chains were left out of co-occurrence clustering, as were five repertoires with anomalous nucleotide sharing. The table was pulled from immuneACCESS by TCRdb, which kept in-frame rearrangements only. Such tables lose some clones; where checked, under half of the loss comes from unresolved V genes, and the rest has no known cause. V and J calls and clone size come straight from that table; D and trimming were deduced from the DNA. The sample includes approximately 100,000 clones, with about 80% observed a single time. The ten largest clones add up to roughly 9.7% of the sample.

Trimmed from V: 0 bases; trimmed from J: 10 bases; junction bases lacking a gene match: 13. The CDR1 and CDR2 encoded by the germline V gene are SGDLS and YYNGEE. From cysteine to phenylalanine, the CDR3 is 16 amino acids long. Here the CDR3 DNA is all that survives: 48 bases in frame from base 1. As regards this clone: Its cognate antigen has yet to be identified. Per-base quality was not reported, and no clone a single base away is much larger than it.

The cohort comprised some 700 healthy bone marrow donors. At the time of sampling, all cohort members were nominally healthy, though unrecorded immune exposures were likely present. The donor tested CMV seropositive, placing the donor among the 250 to 350 seropositive members of the cohort. Every donor gave a peripheral blood sample, and the peripheral blood mononuclear cells from that sample were used for TCR beta sequencing. Genomic DNA was extracted from the blood cell samples with the Qiagen DNeasy Blood Extraction Kit. Sequenced input: PBMCs. The chain uses TRBV9 and TRBJ2-1; a stretch of 7 junction bases matches TRBD2. This clonotype was sampled from a man between 18 and 29 years old in good health and CMV-seropositive. The sequence in DNA is TGTGCCAGCAGCGTAGACCGAGCGGGGTCTGTGGGGGAGCAGTTCTTC. Its protein product is CASSVDRAGSVGEQFF.